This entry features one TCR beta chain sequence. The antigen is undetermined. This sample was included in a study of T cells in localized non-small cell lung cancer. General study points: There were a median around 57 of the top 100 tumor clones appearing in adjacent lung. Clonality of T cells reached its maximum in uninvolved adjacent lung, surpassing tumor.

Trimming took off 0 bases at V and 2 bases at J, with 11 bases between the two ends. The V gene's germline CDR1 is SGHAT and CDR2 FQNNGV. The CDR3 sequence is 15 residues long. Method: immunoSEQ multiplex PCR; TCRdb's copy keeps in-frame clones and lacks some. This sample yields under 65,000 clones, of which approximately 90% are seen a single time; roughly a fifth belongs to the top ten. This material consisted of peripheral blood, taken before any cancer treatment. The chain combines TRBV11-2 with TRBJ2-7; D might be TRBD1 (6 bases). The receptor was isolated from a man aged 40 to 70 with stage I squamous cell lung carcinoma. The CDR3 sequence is CASSLDPWTAYEQYF. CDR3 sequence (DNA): TGTGCCAGCAGCTTAGACCCATGGACAGCCTACGAGCAGTACTTC. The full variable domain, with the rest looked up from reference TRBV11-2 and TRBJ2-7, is EAGVAQSPRYKIIEKRQSVAFWCNPISGHATLYWYQQILGQGPKLLIQFQNNGVVDDSQLPKDRFSAERLKGVDSTLKIQPAKLEDSAVYLCASSLDPWTAYEQYFGPGTRLTVT.